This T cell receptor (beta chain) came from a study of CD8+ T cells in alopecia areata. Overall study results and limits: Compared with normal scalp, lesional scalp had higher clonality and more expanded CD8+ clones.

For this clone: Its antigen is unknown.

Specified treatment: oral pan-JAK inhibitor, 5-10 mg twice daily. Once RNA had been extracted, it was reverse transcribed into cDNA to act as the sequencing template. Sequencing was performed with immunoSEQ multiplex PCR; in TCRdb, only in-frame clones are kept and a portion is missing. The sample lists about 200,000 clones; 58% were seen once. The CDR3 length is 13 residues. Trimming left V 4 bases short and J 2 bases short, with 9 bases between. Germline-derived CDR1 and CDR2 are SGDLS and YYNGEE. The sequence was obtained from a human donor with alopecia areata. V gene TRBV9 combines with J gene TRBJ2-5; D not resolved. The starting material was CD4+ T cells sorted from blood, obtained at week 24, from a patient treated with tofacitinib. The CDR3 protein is CASSLSPQETQYF. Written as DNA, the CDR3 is TGTGCCAGCAGCCTGTCACCTCAAGAGACCCAGTACTTC.